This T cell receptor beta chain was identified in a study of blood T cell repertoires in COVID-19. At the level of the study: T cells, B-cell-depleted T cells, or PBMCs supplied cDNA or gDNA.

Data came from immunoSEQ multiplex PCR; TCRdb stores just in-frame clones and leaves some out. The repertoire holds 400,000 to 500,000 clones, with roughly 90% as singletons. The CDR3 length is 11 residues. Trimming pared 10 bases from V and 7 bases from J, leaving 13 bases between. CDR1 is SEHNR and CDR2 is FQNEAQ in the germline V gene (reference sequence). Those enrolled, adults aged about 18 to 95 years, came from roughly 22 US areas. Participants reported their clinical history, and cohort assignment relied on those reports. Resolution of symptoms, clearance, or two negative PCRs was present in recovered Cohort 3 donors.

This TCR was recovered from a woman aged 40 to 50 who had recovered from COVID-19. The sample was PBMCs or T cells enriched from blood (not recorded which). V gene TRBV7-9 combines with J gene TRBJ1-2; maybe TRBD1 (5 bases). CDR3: CATLGGTGYTF. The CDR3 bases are TGTGCCACCCTCGGGGGGACTGGCTACACCTTC.